What follows are 32 T cell receptor beta chains derived from one specimen sequenced in a study of blood T cell repertoires in COVID-19. Profiling relied on immunoSEQ multiplex PCR, and the TCRdb table lists in-frame clones only, not all of them. This sample has under 70,000 clones, with around 90% found just once. The sequenced sample was peripheral blood. These receptor sequences come from a woman aged 18-35 years with acute or convalescent COVID-19.

The V call is TRBV5-5, the J call TRBJ2-3; D is possibly TRBD1 (6 bases). The germline V and J ends were trimmed by 4 bases and 10 bases, with 10 bases remaining between them. The CDR3 consists of 11 residues. Germline lookup yields CDR1 SGHKS and CDR2 YYEKEE (reference sequence). CDR3 loop: CASSRDIAQYF. DNA of the CDR3: TGTGCCAGCAGCCGGGACATTGCGCAGTATTTT.

The chain has TRBV2 and TRBJ1-5, with a weak D call TRBD1 (5 bases). V lost 3 bases and J 7 bases, leaving 7 bases between the germline ends. CDR1 is SNHLY, CDR2 FYNNEI, per germline. The CDR3 extends over 12 amino acids. The CDR3 protein is CASSDSGQPQHF. CDR3 bases: TGTGCCAGCAGTGATTCAGGGCAGCCCCAGCATTTT.

The V and J genes are TRBV6-1 and TRBJ2-7; D perhaps matches TRBD2 (6 bases). V was pared by 0 bases and J by 4 bases, with 19 bases between. Germline CDR1 MNHNS, CDR2 SASEGT. The length of the CDR3 is 17 residues. The CDR3 reads CASSEAGEALWAYEQYF. CDR3 DNA: TGTGCCAGCAGTGAAGCAGGGGAGGCGCTATGGGCGTACGAGCAGTACTTC.

The chain has TRBV11-2 and TRBJ1-4; D is possibly TRBD1 (6 bases). With 6 bases removed from V and 8 bases from J, the gap between germline ends came to 22 bases. The length of the CDR3 is 16 residues. Germline V CDR1 and CDR2: SGHAT, FQNNGV. This CDR3 is CASSFSTQGGWEKLFF. The CDR3, as DNA: TGTGCCAGCAGTTTTAGTACACAGGGCGGTTGGGAAAAACTGTTTTTT.

This chain links TRBV5-1 with TRBJ2-3, with TRBD2 matching 13 bases. This CDR3 region has 17 residues. CDR1 SGHRS and CDR2 YFSETQ come from the germline V gene. Trimming removed 5 bases from V and 4 bases from J; junction bases left unmatched: 10. The CDR3 is CASRVGLAGVFADTQYF. The CDR3, as DNA: TGCGCCAGCAGGGTTGGACTAGCGGGAGTCTTCGCAGATACGCAGTATTTT.

The chain is built from TRBV30 and TRBJ1-3; TRBD1 aligns across 8 bases. Per the germline V gene, CDR1 is GTSNPN and CDR2 is SVGIG (reference sequence). CDR3 length equals 14 residues. Unmatched junction bases numbered 9, after V lost 8 bases and J lost 3 bases. This CDR3 is CAHGQGEFGNTIYF. For the CDR3, the DNA is TGTGCCCATGGACAGGGTGAATTTGGAAACACCATATATTTT.

The chain combines TRBV7-6 with TRBJ2-3, with TRBD2 as a possible D gene (6 bases). This CDR3 has 14 amino acids. Germline CDR1 and CDR2: SGHVS and FNYEAQ. V was shortened by 5 bases and J by 1 base, with 10 bases between the two germline ends. CDR3 coding DNA: TGTGCCAGCAGCCGATCGGGGGGCACAGATACGCAGTATTTT. Translation: CASSRSGGTDTQYF.

This clone appeared a single time. The V gene is TRBV24-1, the J gene TRBJ2-3; 10 bases match TRBD1. Germline V CDR1 and CDR2: KGHDR, SFDVKD. CDR3 length equals 14 residues. V trimming: 4 bases; J trimming: 9 bases; junction bases outside the gene matches: 6. The CDR3 spells CATSETGTGETQYF. The DNA of the CDR3 is TGTGCCACCAGTGAAACCGGGACAGGGGAGACGCAGTATTTT.

CDR3 DNA sequence: TGTGCCAGCAGCCCTTACGCGGATACGCAGTATTTT. Residues: CASSPYADTQYF. The chain recombines TRBV7-8 with TRBJ2-3; D uncertain. CDR1 is SGHVS, CDR2 FQNEAQ, per germline. CDR3 length: 12 amino acids. Deletions cut 5 bases from V and 6 bases from J, with 9 bases between.

This clone has only one observation. V usage is TRBV13 and J usage is TRBJ2-5; TRBD2 agrees at 8 bases. In germline, CDR1 is PRHDT, CDR2 FYEKMQ (reference sequence). There are 16 residues in the CDR3. V shed 1 base, J shed 4 bases, and the junction held 8 bases outside the gene matches. The CDR3 DNA follows: TGTGCCAGCAGCTTAGTGGGTAGCGGGGTGACAGAGACCCAGTACTTC. This sequence encodes CASSLVGSGVTETQYF.

The V gene is TRBV11-2, the J gene TRBJ2-7; no clear D. V dropped 6 bases and J dropped 4 bases, with 10 bases sitting between them. Per the germline V gene, CDR1 is SGHAT and CDR2 is FQNNGV. The CDR3 is 12 amino acids. This CDR3 reads CASRGLPYEQYF. The CDR3 bases are TGTGCCAGCAGGGGCCTACCTTACGAGCAGTACTTC.

This clone was seen a few times. The rearrangement joins TRBV6-5 to TRBJ1-1; TRBD1 might be the D (6 bases). Per germline, CDR1 MNHEY and CDR2 SVGAGI. The CDR3 runs 15 residues. V was pared by 5 bases and J by 0 bases, with 13 bases between. Written as DNA, the CDR3 is TGTGCCAGCAGTACGACGACAGGTCTGAACACTGAAGCTTTCTTT. It yields the protein CASSTTTGLNTEAFF.

The table lists this clone with a count of one. The chain uses TRBV30 and TRBJ2-1, with TRBD2 matching over 11 bases. Per the germline V gene, CDR1 is GTSNPN and CDR2 is SVGIG (reference sequence). The J segment lost 2 bases and the V segment lost 0 bases, leaving 0 bases of the junction unmatched. The CDR3 runs 15 residues. The CDR3 nucleotides are TGTGCCTGGAGTGTTAGCGGGAGGGCCTACAATGAGCAGTTCTTC. Encoded protein: CAWSVSGRAYNEQFF.

This chain connects TRBV2 to TRBJ2-7, with TRBD1 matching over 10 bases. From germline, CDR1 is SNHLY and CDR2 FYNNEI. The J segment lost 6 bases and the V segment lost 6 bases, leaving 8 bases of the junction unmatched. This CDR3 has 14 residues. CDR3 sequence reads: CASSIPGQGSEQYF. The CDR3 nucleotides read TGTGCCAGCAGCATACCGGGACAGGGGTCCGAGCAGTACTTC.

This clone was counted between two and nine times. V usage is TRBV11-2 and J usage is TRBJ1-6, with 7 bases fitting TRBD1. Trimming cost V 7 bases and J 7 bases; bases outside gene matches: 13. Germline V gene lookup returns CDR1 SGHAT and CDR2 FQNNGV. This CDR3 has 16 residues. The CDR3, as DNA: TGTGCCAGCAACCAATGGGCAGGGGGGAAGAATTCACCCCTCCACTTT. It specifies CASNQWAGGKNSPLHF.

Remarks on this clone: Distinct nucleotide sequences in the sample also encode this CDR3. The rearrangement joins TRBV7-2 to TRBJ2-2; 9 bases map to TRBD1. Germline lookup yields CDR1 SGHTA and CDR2 FQGNSA. V was pared by 5 bases and J by 6 bases, with 4 bases of the junction left unmatched. The length of the CDR3 is 14 residues. The CDR3 DNA sequence: TGTGCCAGCAGCCTTCGACAGGGGGCCGGGGAGCTGTTTTTT. The encoded protein is CASSLRQGAGELFF. The full variable domain, completed using reference TRBV7-2 and TRBJ2-2, is GAGVSQSPSNKVTEKGKDVELRCDPISGHTALYWYRQSLGQGLEFLIYFQGNSAPDKSGLPSDRFSAERTGGSVSTLTIQRTQQEDSAVYLCASSLRQGAGELFFGEGSRLTVL.

V is TRBV11-2 and J is TRBJ1-1; 9 nucleotides line up with TRBD1. This CDR3 has 14 residues. The germline CDR1 and CDR2 sequences are SGHAT and FQNNGV. Trimming removed 5 bases from V and 4 bases from J; junction bases left unmatched: 5. The CDR3 loop reads CASSPTTGGTEAFF. In DNA, the CDR3 is TGTGCCAGCAGCCCGACGACAGGGGGCACTGAAGCTTTCTTT.

This chain joins TRBV3-1 (or the pseudogene TRBV3-2) and TRBJ2-1; tentative D call: TRBD2 (5 bases). The CDR3 spans 13 residues. Trimming took off 2 bases at V and 5 bases at J, with 7 bases between the two ends. Germline V gives CDR1 LGHDT, CDR2 YNNKEL (reference sequence). CDR3 in DNA: TGTGCCAGCAGCCAAATGAGGGACAATGAGCAGTTCTTC. Translating gives CASSQMRDNEQFF.

V gene TRBV5-6 combines with J gene TRBJ2-7; D unresolved. Germline CDR1 is SGHDT and CDR2 is YYEEEE. CDR3 length: 14 residues. Trimming removed 2 bases from V and 3 bases from J, with 12 bases in between. Here the CDR3 DNA reads TGTGCCAGCAGCTTTGGTCAACAGTTCTACGAGCAGTACTTC. Its protein product is CASSFGQQFYEQYF. Drawing the rest from reference TRBV5-6 and TRBJ2-7, the complete variable domain is DAGVTQSPTHLIKTRGQQVTLRCSPKSGHDTVSWYQQALGQGPQFIFQYYEEEERQRGNFPDRFSGHQFPNYSSELNVNALLLGDSALYLCASSFGQQFYEQYFGPGTRLTVT.

The chain has TRBV10-1 and TRBJ1-1; perhaps TRBD1 as D (5 bases). The ends were cut back, 3 bases at V and 5 bases at J, with 13 bases in the middle. The CDR3 spans 14 residues. CDR1 is WNHNN and CDR2 is SYGVQD in the germline V gene (reference sequence). The CDR3 here is CASSERRGGTEAFF. CDR3 coding DNA: TGCGCCAGCAGTGAACGAAGGGGAGGAACTGAAGCTTTCTTT.

The count of this clone is one. The genes are TRBV3-1 (or the pseudogene TRBV3-2) and TRBJ2-7; TRBD2 matches 13 bases. CDR1 and CDR2 (germline): LGHDT, YNNKEL (reference sequence). The trim removed 0 bases at V and 7 bases at J, leaving 15 bases unmatched. There are 19 residues in the CDR3. CDR3 bases: TGTGCCAGCAGCCAAGATCCGCACCTCGGGACTAGCGGGATTGGTGAGCAGTACTTC. It is translated as CASSQDPHLGTSGIGEQYF.

V usage is TRBV19 and J usage is TRBJ1-2; TRBD1 matches 9 bases. The J segment lost 4 bases and the V segment lost 7 bases, leaving 7 bases of the junction unmatched. This CDR3 region has 14 residues. Germline CDR1 is LNHDA and CDR2 is SQIVND (reference sequence). CDR3 sequence: CASTPGQGFYGYTF. The CDR3 region has the DNA TGTGCCAGTACCCCGGGACAGGGCTTCTATGGCTACACCTTC.

V is TRBV7-2 and J is TRBJ2-7; weak D call: TRBD2 (6 bases). This CDR3 contains 13 residues. V was shortened by 0 bases and J by 6 bases, with 9 bases between the two germline ends. Germline V CDR1 and CDR2: SGHTA, FQGNSA. In nucleotides, the CDR3 is TGTGCCAGCAGCTTAGCGGGGGGTTTCGAGCAGTACTTC. This codes for CASSLAGGFEQYF.

The chain joins TRBV14 to TRBJ1-1; a weak D match, TRBD1 (6 bases). Germline V gene lookup returns CDR1 SGHDN and CDR2 FVKESK. The CDR3 totals 13 residues. Deletions cut 5 bases from V and 4 bases from J, with 11 bases between. The CDR3 loop reads CASSSGVGTEAFF. The CDR3 DNA sequence: TGTGCCAGCAGCTCAGGGGTTGGCACTGAAGCTTTCTTT.

The V call is TRBV5-6, the J call TRBJ1-2; D is possibly TRBD1 (6 bases). CDR1 is SGHDT, CDR2 YYEEEE, per germline. Trimming took off 2 bases at V and 2 bases at J, with 16 bases between the two ends. CDR3 length: 16 amino acids. CDR3 DNA: TGTGCCAGCAGCTTTGGGGCCACACAGGGAAACTATGGCTACACCTTC. Its translation: CASSFGATQGNYGYTF.

The chain links TRBV30 to TRBJ1-4; the D gene is possibly TRBD1 (5 bases). Trimming left V 2 bases short and J 4 bases short, with 8 bases between. This CDR3 has 13 residues. Germline CDR1 and CDR2: GTSNPN and SVGIG (reference sequence). The CDR3 DNA sequence: TGTGCCTGGAGTTGGGGCCTTAATGAAAAACTGTTTTTT. Amino acids: CAWSWGLNEKLFF.

Only one count was recorded for this clone. V gene TRBV6-1 combines with J gene TRBJ1-5; no clear D gene. The CDR3 covers 15 residues. V lost 1 base and J 2 bases, leaving 9 bases between the germline ends. Germline V gene data show CDR1 as MNHNS and CDR2 as SASEGT. CDR3 sequence: CASSEGVRGNQPQHF. In nucleotides, the CDR3 is TGTGCCAGCAGTGAAGGAGTCCGGGGCAATCAGCCCCAGCATTTT.

The chain joins TRBV19 to TRBJ2-1, with TRBD1 matching 8 bases. Germline assignment: CDR1 LNHDA and CDR2 SQIVND (reference sequence). After removal of 3 bases from V and 8 bases from J, the junction contained 12 bases not matched to a gene. This CDR3 is built from 16 residues. For the CDR3, the DNA is TGTGCCAGTAGTATGAGGGGGCAGGGGGCGCGGGATGAGCAGTTCTTC. Translating gives CASSMRGQGARDEQFF.

A few counts support this clone. This chain uses TRBV29-1 with TRBJ2-7; D is perhaps TRBD1 (6 bases). The CDR3 totals 12 residues. Germline V gene sequence: CDR1 SQVTM, CDR2 ANQGSEA. With 7 bases removed from V and 1 base from J, the gap between germline ends came to 11 bases. The CDR3 reads CSAETGSYEQYF. The CDR3 DNA reads as TGCAGCGCCGAAACAGGGTCCTACGAGCAGTACTTC.

The chain is built from TRBV11-2 and TRBJ1-6; 8 bases agree with TRBD1. Germline V gene data show CDR1 as SGHAT and CDR2 as FQNNGV. Unmatched junction bases numbered 4, after V lost 5 bases and J lost 4 bases. This CDR3 contains 15 residues. The CDR3 DNA reads TGTGCCAGCAGCCCAACAGGGGGGTATAATTCACCCCTCCACTTT. Its protein product is CASSPTGGYNSPLHF. Using reference TRBV11-2 and TRBJ1-6 for the parts outside the CDR3, the full variable domain is EAGVAQSPRYKIIEKRQSVAFWCNPISGHATLYWYQQILGQGPKLLIQFQNNGVVDDSQLPKDRFSAERLKGVDSTLKIQPAKLEDSAVYLCASSPTGGYNSPLHFGNGTRLTVT.

The count of this clone is one. This chain joins TRBV9 and TRBJ2-1; possible D gene TRBD2, 6 bases. CDR1 is SGDLS, CDR2 YYNGEE, per germline. With 1 base removed from V and 3 bases from J, the gap between germline ends came to 14 bases. The CDR3 covers 16 residues. The CDR3 region is CASSVSGLNNYNEQFF. CDR3 bases: TGTGCCAGCAGCGTATCGGGACTGAATAACTACAATGAGCAGTTCTTC.

The table lists this clone with a few counts. V usage is TRBV3-1 (or the pseudogene TRBV3-2) and J usage is TRBJ1-2, with unresolved D. CDR1 is LGHDT and CDR2 is YNNKEL in the germline V gene (reference sequence). V dropped 0 bases and J dropped 9 bases, with 17 bases sitting between them. This CDR3 comprises 15 residues. The CDR3 sequence: CASSQDYGRVDSYTF. DNA of the CDR3: TGTGCCAGCAGCCAAGATTACGGTAGAGTCGACAGCTACACCTTC.